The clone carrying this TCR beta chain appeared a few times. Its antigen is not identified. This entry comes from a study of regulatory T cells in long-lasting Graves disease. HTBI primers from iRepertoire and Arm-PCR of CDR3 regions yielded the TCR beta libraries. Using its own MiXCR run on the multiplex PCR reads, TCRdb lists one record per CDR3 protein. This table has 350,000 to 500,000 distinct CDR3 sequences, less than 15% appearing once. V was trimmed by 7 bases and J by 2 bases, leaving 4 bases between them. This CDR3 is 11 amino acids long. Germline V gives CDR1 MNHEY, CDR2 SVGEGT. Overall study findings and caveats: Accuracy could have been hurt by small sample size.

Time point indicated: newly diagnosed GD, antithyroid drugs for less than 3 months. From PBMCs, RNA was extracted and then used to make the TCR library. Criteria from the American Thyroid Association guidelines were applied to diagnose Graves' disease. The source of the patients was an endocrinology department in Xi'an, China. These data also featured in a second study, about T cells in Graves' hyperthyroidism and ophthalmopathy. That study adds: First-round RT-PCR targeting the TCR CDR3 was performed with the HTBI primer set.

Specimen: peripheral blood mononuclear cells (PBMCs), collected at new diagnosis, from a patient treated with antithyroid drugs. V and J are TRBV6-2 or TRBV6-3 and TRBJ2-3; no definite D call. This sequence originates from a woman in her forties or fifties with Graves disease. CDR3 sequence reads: CASMDTDTQYF. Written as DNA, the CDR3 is TGTGCCAGCATGGACACAGATACGCAGTATTTT.